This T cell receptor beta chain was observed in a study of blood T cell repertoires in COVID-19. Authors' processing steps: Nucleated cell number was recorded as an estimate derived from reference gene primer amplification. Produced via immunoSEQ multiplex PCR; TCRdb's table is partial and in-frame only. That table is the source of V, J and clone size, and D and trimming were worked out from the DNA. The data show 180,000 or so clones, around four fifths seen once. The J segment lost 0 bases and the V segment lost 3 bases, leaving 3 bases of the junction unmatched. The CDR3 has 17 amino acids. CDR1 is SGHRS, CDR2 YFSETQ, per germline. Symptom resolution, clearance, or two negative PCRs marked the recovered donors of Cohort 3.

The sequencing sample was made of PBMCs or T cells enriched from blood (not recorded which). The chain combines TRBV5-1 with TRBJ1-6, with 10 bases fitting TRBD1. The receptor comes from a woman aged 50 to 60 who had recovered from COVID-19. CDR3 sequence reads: CASSWGTGDSYNSPLHF. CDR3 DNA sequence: TGCGCCAGCAGCTGGGGGACAGGGGACTCCTATAATTCACCCCTCCACTTT.